The TCR beta chain under discussion was sequenced for a study of blood T cell repertoires in COVID-19 (dated by TCRdb to 2019 to 2021). Background for the entire study: Samples from collaborators originated in the United States, Italy and Spain and spanned both the acute and convalescent phases of COVID-19. The repertoires were released in a freely available public database intended as a resource for research on the immune response to SARS-CoV-2. Where HLA class I and class II types were available, the types were taken from metadata supplied by the sample provider, not from assay-based typing. A de-identified subject ID, COVID-19 status, age in years and sex were almost always included in the sample metadata. Samples came from the ongoing ImmuneRACE study (first 160 participants) plus 1,254 subjects from 6 global collaborators. Subjects who had been exposed to COVID-19, were actively infected with it, or had recovered from it provided the deeply sampled blood TCRbeta repertoires that made up the dataset. The material from the prospective study consisted of cDNA or gDNA derived from T cells, B-cell-depleted T cells, or PBMCs.

There are 16 amino acids in the CDR3, from cysteine to phenylalanine inclusive. Only the CDR3 portion is preserved as DNA: 48 bases, with reading frame beginning at the first base. Reading the germline V gene gives CDR1 SGHRS and CDR2 YFSETQ. Trimming at the junction amounts to 2 bases on V and 5 bases on J, and the germline ends lie 17 bases apart. Regarding this clone: Its binding antigen is unknown. No much larger clone exists at a distance of one base, and base qualities are not known.

Here is what the overall study found, with its caveats: How much clinical and demographic metadata was included differed by source and by participant, and the metadata was provided uncurated.

TCRbeta CDR3 regions were amplified from genomic DNA by means of the immunoSEQ Assay, a bias-controlled multiplex PCR. For the original study's pipeline: Within the assay, amplification of reference gene primers was used to estimate how many nucleated cells each sample contained. Sequence reads were collapsed and filtered to measure the absolute abundance of every unique TCRbeta CDR3 rearrangement. For each sample, productive Simpson clonality was calculated as the square root of Simpson's diversity index over productive rearrangements. TCRdb took this table from immuneACCESS and kept in-frame rearrangements with V and J called. Such tables lack part of the clones; where checked against another copy, unresolved V genes explain under half of the gap, and the rest is unexplained. From that table come the V and J calls and clone size; the DNA was used to work out D and trimming. The sample data list over 45,000 clones, and around nine tenths of these were observed just once. The ten largest account for about 5.1% of the sample.

Collaborating institutions collected whole blood in K2EDTA tubes following their own protocols. For TCRbeta analysis, collaborators shipped samples as frozen whole blood, isolated PBMCs, or DNA extracted from either of those sample types. The rearrangement joined TRBV5-1 to TRBJ1-5; no D gene is confidently identified. The sequencing input was peripheral blood. This receptor was identified in a man in his sixties or seventies with acute or convalescent COVID-19. This receptor has the CDR3 CASSLEAPAIDQPQHF. The nucleotide sequence reads as follows: TGCGCCAGCAGCTTAGAGGCCCCGGCAATCGATCAGCCCCAGCATTTT.